These T cell receptor beta chains were read from a single sample in a study of CD8 T cells in Susac syndrome. TCRdb reanalysed the immunoSEQ multiplex PCR reads using MiXCR and keeps one entry per CDR3 protein. The profile shows some 260,000 distinct CDR3 sequences, roughly 93% of them singletons. The sequenced sample consisted of CD4+ T cells from PBMCs. Receptors originate from a human donor with multiple sclerosis. Each CDR3 is given with its conserved first and last residue. The D gene is left open where the match is weak. Clone size is shown for a subset of rows, as once, few, many or a class of expanded clone.

TRBJ2-5	-	TRBV5-6	-	CASSSNRLSVPQETQYF	TGTGCCAGCAGCTCGAATCGCCTATCAGTCCCCCAAGAGACCCAGTACTTC
TRBJ2-1	-	TRBV20-1	TRBD2	CSASTGRGVDEQFF	TGCAGTGCTTCTACAGGGCGGGGGGTCGATGAGCAGTTCTTC
TRBJ2-6	-	TRBV4-2	-	CASSQDGVGGANVLTF	TGTGCCAGCAGCCAAGACGGTGTGGGAGGGGCCAACGTCCTGACTTTC
TRBJ2-6	-	TRBV6-6	-	CASSFRTSGANVLTF	TGTGCCAGCAGTTTCCGTACCTCTGGGGCCAACGTCCTGACTTTC
TRBJ1-4	once	TRBV5-4	-	CASSSDRTNEKLFF	TGTGCCAGCAGTAGCGACAGAACTAATGAAAAACTGTTTTTT
TRBJ2-3	-	TRBV7-2	TRBD1	CASSLSNRGTDTQYF	TGTGCCAGCAGCTTATCGAACAGGGGAACAGATACGCAGTATTTT
TRBJ1-2	-	TRBV5-1	TRBD1	CASSWGQTVYGYTF	TGCGCCAGCAGCTGGGGACAGACCGTTTATGGCTACACCTTC
TRBJ1-1	-	TRBV7-9	-	CASSYTGRNTEAFF	TGTGCCAGCAGTTATACAGGGCGGAACACTGAAGCTTTCTTT
TRBJ2-5	-	TRBV14	TRBD1	CASSQDRGSGTQYF	TGTGCCAGCAGCCAAGACAGGGGGTCGGGGACCCAGTACTTC
TRBJ1-5	-	TRBV6-2/TRBV6-3	-	CASSPSGGGGQPQHF	TGTGCCAGCAGCCCCAGCGGGGGTGGGGGCCAGCCCCAGCATTTT
TRBJ1-3	-	TRBV20-1	TRBD1	CSALQQGMGNTIYF	TGCAGTGCGCTACAACAGGGGATGGGAAACACCATATATTTT
TRBJ1-5	-	TRBV30	-	CAWSPREFNQPQHF	TGTGCCTGGAGTCCCCGGGAGTTCAATCAGCCCCAGCATTTT
TRBJ2-1	-	TRBV20-1	TRBD1	CSARPKTGARWDEQFF	TGCAGTGCTAGACCAAAGACAGGGGCAAGGTGGGATGAGCAGTTCTTC
TRBJ1-2	-	TRBV7-9	-	CASSSTGLHGGYTF	TGTGCCAGCAGCTCCACCGGGCTCCACGGTGGCTACACCTTC
TRBJ1-5	-	TRBV3-1	TRBD1	CASSLGQGQNQPQHF	TGTGCCAGCAGCCTAGGACAGGGGCAGAATCAGCCCCAGCATTTT
TRBJ1-3	-	TRBV5-1	TRBD1	CASSLGGQMNSGNTIYF	TGCGCCAGCAGCTTGGGGGGACAGATGAACTCTGGAAACACCATATATTTT